One sample yielded the 2 T cell receptor beta chains listed below, sequenced in a study of blood T cell repertoires in COVID-19. Method: immunoSEQ multiplex PCR; TCRdb's copy keeps in-frame clones and lacks some. The top ten clones hold 6.3% of a sample with about 94,000 clones, more than 65% of them seen once. What was sequenced was peripheral blood. Source of these receptors: a man in his sixties with acute or convalescent COVID-19.

The genes are TRBV28 and TRBJ2-5, with a tentative D call TRBD1 (5 bases). CDR1 is MDHEN, CDR2 SYDVKM, per germline. This CDR3 has 12 amino acids. The germline V and J ends were trimmed by 6 bases and 5 bases, with 10 bases remaining between them. This chain's CDR3 is CASSPTAETQYF. The CDR3, as DNA: TGTGCCAGCAGCCCGACAGCCGAGACCCAGTACTTC.

The table lists this clone with a few counts. CDR3 coding DNA: TGTGCCAGCAGTCTCAGGGACATCTATAATTCACCCCTCCACTTT. Protein sequence: CASSLRDIYNSPLHF. The genes are TRBV13 and TRBJ1-6; a possible D gene is TRBD1 (6 bases). Germline CDR1 is PRHDT and CDR2 is FYEKMQ (reference sequence). This CDR3 contains 15 residues. The ends were cut back, 6 bases at V and 3 bases at J, with 12 bases in the middle.